A single sample gave rise to the 5 T cell receptor beta chains below, sequenced in a study of CD8 T cells in Susac syndrome. Reverse transcription of 0.5 to 1 ug RNA was performed with random hexamers. TCRdb independently ran MiXCR on the immunoSEQ multiplex PCR reads; one entry per CDR3 protein. The repertoire holds over 150,000 distinct CDR3 sequences, with 85% to 95% as singletons. Sequences were obtained from CD4+ T cells from PBMCs. These receptors came from a human donor with Susac syndrome.

The genes are TRBV2 and TRBJ2-3, with D perhaps matching TRBD2 (6 bases). CDR3 length: 14 amino acids. V was clipped by 6 bases and J by 0 bases, with 10 bases between them. Germline V gene sequence: CDR1 SNHLY, CDR2 FYNNEI. In DNA form, the CDR3 reads TGTGCCAGCAGGAGGGACTTTAGCACAGATACGCAGTATTTT. Residues: CASRRDFSTDTQYF.

This clonotype has a single count. The rearrangement uses TRBV20-1 and TRBJ1-5, with a possible D match to TRBD1 (5 bases). Germline lookup yields CDR1 DFQATT and CDR2 SNEGSKA (reference sequence). The CDR3 totals 12 residues. The CDR3 is CSYGQGDQPQHF. CDR3 nucleotide sequence: TGCAGCTACGGGCAGGGAGATCAGCCCCAGCATTTT.

J is TRBJ2-5 and V is TRBV6-5; D might be TRBD1 (5 bases). The CDR3 sequence is 14 residues long. Trimming left V 5 bases short and J 3 bases short, with 13 bases between. Looked up from germline, CDR1 is MNHEY and CDR2 is SVGAGI. The CDR3 sequence is CASSPWAGKETQYF. Written as DNA, the CDR3 is TGTGCCAGCAGTCCCTGGGCAGGGAAAGAGACCCAGTACTTC.

The CDR3 spells CASSQGRFDSYTF. The CDR3, as DNA: TGTGCCAGCAGCCAGGGACGCTTTGATAGCTACACCTTC. This rearrangement joins TRBV14 to TRBJ1-2; D perhaps matches TRBD1 (5 bases). Germline V gives CDR1 SGHDN, CDR2 FVKESK. V gave up 3 bases and J gave up 9 bases, with 14 bases separating them. CDR3 size: 13 residues.

This chain connects TRBV20-1 to TRBJ1-2; 7 nucleotides align to TRBD1. Germline CDR1 is DFQATT and CDR2 is SNEGSKA (reference sequence). CDR3 length: 17 residues. Trimming took 4 bases from V and 4 from J; bases not matched to a gene: 18. This CDR3 is CSAIVPGRGYQGYGYTF. In DNA form, the CDR3 reads TGCAGTGCTATCGTACCGGGCAGGGGGTATCAGGGCTATGGCTACACCTTC.